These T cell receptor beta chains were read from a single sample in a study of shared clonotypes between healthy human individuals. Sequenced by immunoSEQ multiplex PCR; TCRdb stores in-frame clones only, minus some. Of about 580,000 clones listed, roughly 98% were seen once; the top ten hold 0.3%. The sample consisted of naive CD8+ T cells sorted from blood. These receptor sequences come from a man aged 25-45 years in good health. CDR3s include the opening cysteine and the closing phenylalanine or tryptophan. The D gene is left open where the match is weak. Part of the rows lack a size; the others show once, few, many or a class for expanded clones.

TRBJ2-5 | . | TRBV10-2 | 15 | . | CASSERAAYQETQYF | TGCGCCAGCAGTGAAAGGGCAGCGTACCAAGAGACCCAGTACTTC
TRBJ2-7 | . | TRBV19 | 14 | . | CASSLGSGPYEQYF | TGTGCCAGTAGTTTGGGCAGCGGGCCCTACGAGCAGTACTTC
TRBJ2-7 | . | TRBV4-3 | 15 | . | CASSQDAGTAYEQYF | TGCGCCAGCAGCCAAGACGCGGGCACCGCCTACGAGCAGTACTTC
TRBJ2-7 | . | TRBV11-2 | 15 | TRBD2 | CASSQRSGTSYEQYF | TGTGCCAGCAGCCAGAGGAGCGGGACGTCCTACGAGCAGTACTTC
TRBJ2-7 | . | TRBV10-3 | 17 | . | CAISESRQGQGSYEQYF | TGTGCCATCAGTGAGTCGAGGCAGGGACAAGGATCTTACGAGCAGTACTTC
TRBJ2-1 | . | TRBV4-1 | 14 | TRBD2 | CASSQGEGLDEQFF | TGCGCCAGCAGCCAAGGGGAGGGACTAGATGAGCAGTTCTTC
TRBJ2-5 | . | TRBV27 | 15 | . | CASSSFGAGRETQYF | TGTGCCAGCAGTTCCTTCGGGGCAGGGCGGGAGACCCAGTACTTC
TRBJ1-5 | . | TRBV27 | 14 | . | CASSLWGPHQPQHF | TGTGCCAGCAGTTTATGGGGGCCCCATCAGCCCCAGCATTTT
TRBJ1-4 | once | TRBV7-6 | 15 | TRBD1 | CASSLGDRGNEKLFF | TGTGCCAGCAGCCTGGGGGACAGAGGAAATGAAAAACTGTTTTTT
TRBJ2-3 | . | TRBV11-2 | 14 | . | CASSLGQSTDTQYF | TGTGCCAGCAGCTTAGGTCAGAGCACAGATACGCAGTATTTT
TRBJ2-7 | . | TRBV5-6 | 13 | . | CASSSRPSYEQYF | TGTGCCAGCAGCTCGAGGCCCTCCTACGAGCAGTACTTC
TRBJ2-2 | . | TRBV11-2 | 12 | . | CASSRPAGELFF | TGTGCCAGCAGCCGCCCGGCCGGGGAGCTGTTTTTT
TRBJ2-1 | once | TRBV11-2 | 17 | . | CASSWPDSDPSYNEQFF | TGTGCCAGCAGCTGGCCGGACAGTGACCCCTCCTACAATGAGCAGTTCTTC